The 18 T cell receptor beta chains in this list originate from one sample, sequenced in a study of blood T cell repertoires in COVID-19. Profiled with immunoSEQ multiplex PCR; TCRdb holds only in-frame clones, not every one. The sample shows about 200,000 clones, roughly 79% of them seen only once. The sample was peripheral blood. Receptor source: a human donor with acute or convalescent COVID-19. The donor label of this sample is uncertain.

The V gene is TRBV11-2, the J gene TRBJ2-3, with a weak D call TRBD2 (5 bases). Germline V gene data show CDR1 as SGHAT and CDR2 as FQNNGV. CDR3 length equals 16 residues. V was trimmed by 5 bases and J by 7 bases, leaving 22 bases between them. This CDR3 reads CASSPRATRSDYTQYF. In DNA form, the CDR3 reads TGTGCCAGCAGCCCCCGGGCGACCCGATCGGACTATACGCAGTATTTT.

The gene calls are TRBV15 and TRBJ2-3, with 12 bases aligning to TRBD2. The CDR3 is made up of 21 amino acids. Germline-derived CDR1 and CDR2 are LNHNV and YYDKDF (reference sequence). V dropped 0 bases and J dropped 0; count of bases not matched to a gene: 13. This CDR3 is CATSRDLTSGSYKGSTDTQYF. CDR3 DNA sequence: TGTGCCACCAGCAGAGATTTGACTAGCGGGAGCTATAAGGGGAGCACAGATACGCAGTATTTT.

The genes are TRBV5-1 and TRBJ1-2; TRBD1 matches 11 bases. This CDR3 is 14 amino acids long. Germline-derived CDR1 and CDR2 are SGHRS and YFSETQ. Losses at the gene ends were 0 bases for V and 7 bases for J; bases not matched to a gene: 2. This CDR3 reads CASSLGTGGLGYTF. CDR3 bases: TGCGCCAGCAGCTTGGGGACAGGGGGCCTTGGCTACACCTTC.

The chain has TRBV27 and TRBJ1-6; the D is unclear. V lost 6 bases, J lost 2 bases, and 14 bases lay in between. CDR3 size: 16 residues. The V gene's germline CDR1 is MNHEY and CDR2 SMNVEV (reference sequence). The CDR3 DNA reads TGTGCCAGCAGCCCGACTTACGGGGCCTATAATTCACCCCTCCACTTT. It is translated as CASSPTYGAYNSPLHF.

This chain uses TRBV5-6 with TRBJ1-1; D uncertain. The CDR3 covers 15 residues. V lost 2 bases and J 4 bases, leaving 15 bases between the germline ends. The germline V gene encodes CDR1 SGHDT and CDR2 YYEEEE. For the CDR3, the DNA is TGTGCCAGCAGCTTAGGCGGAAAGCCGGGCACTGAAGCTTTCTTT. This encodes CASSLGGKPGTEAFF.

This clone has more than one count but fewer than ten. The rearrangement joins TRBV18 to TRBJ1-5, with TRBD1 as a possible D gene (5 bases). This CDR3 contains 13 residues. V lost 2 bases and J lost 5, with 7 bases in between. CDR1 KGHSH and CDR2 LQKENI come from the germline V gene. The CDR3 sequence is CASSPAGDQPQHF. The CDR3 DNA reads as TGTGCCAGCTCACCAGCGGGGGATCAGCCCCAGCATTTT.

The chain carries TRBV7-9 and TRBJ2-7; the D gene is possibly TRBD2 (6 bases). V lost 4 bases to trimming and J lost 0 bases, with 16 bases between them. Germline loops: CDR1 SEHNR, CDR2 FQNEAQ (reference sequence). The CDR3 sequence is 16 residues long. The CDR3 protein is CASSWRGGSYSYEQYF. The DNA for the CDR3 is TGTGCCAGCAGCTGGCGTGGGGGGTCCTACTCCTACGAGCAGTACTTC.

The J gene is TRBJ2-7, the V gene TRBV5-6, with D unresolved. The V gene lost 2 bases and the J gene lost 0 bases, with 6 bases spanning the gap. The CDR3 loop spans 13 amino acids. Germline lookup yields CDR1 SGHDT and CDR2 YYEEEE. CDR3 protein: CASSFRSSYEQYF. The CDR3 DNA is TGTGCCAGCAGCTTCCGGAGCTCCTACGAGCAGTACTTC.

This chain connects TRBV5-8 to TRBJ2-1; possibly TRBD2 for D (6 bases). V lost 4 bases to trimming and J lost 1 base, with 15 bases between them. The CDR3 totals 16 residues. CDR1 is SGHTS, CDR2 YDEGEE, per germline. CDR3 bases: TGTGCCAGCAGCCCAAGACTAGTCGCTTCCTACAATGAGCAGTTCTTC. It yields the protein CASSPRLVASYNEQFF.

The chain combines TRBV9 with TRBJ2-7, with D possibly being TRBD2 (5 bases). V lost 0 bases, J lost 3 bases, and 10 bases lay in between. This CDR3 region has 14 residues. CDR1 and CDR2 from the germline V gene are SGDLS and YYNGEE. This chain's CDR3 is CASSVEGGFYEQYF. As DNA, the CDR3 is TGTGCCAGCAGCGTAGAAGGAGGCTTCTACGAGCAGTACTTC.

This sequence joins TRBV9 and TRBJ1-1, with D unclear. The CDR3 extends over 13 amino acids. V shed 3 bases and J shed 11 bases, with 17 bases lying between them. Germline CDR1 is SGDLS and CDR2 is YYNGEE. CDR3 DNA: TGTGCCAGCAGCGGCCGGGATCCCCGGACGGCTTTCTTT. It specifies CASSGRDPRTAFF.

This chain links TRBV29-1 with TRBJ1-2; 7 bases map to TRBD1. J gave up 8 bases and V 5 bases, and 8 bases lay outside the gene matches. This CDR3 region has 12 residues. Germline CDR1 is SQVTM and CDR2 is ANQGSEA. CDR3 coding DNA: TGCAGCGTTCCACAGACAGGGTTAGGCTACACCTTC. Translated: CSVPQTGLGYTF.

This rearrangement joins TRBV2 to TRBJ1-4, with TRBD1 matching 11 bases. The V gene end was trimmed by 7 bases and the J gene end by 4 bases; junction bases not matched to a gene: 5. Germline V gives CDR1 SNHLY, CDR2 FYNNEI. This CDR3 spans 15 amino acids. DNA for the CDR3: TGTGCCAGCAAGGGGACAGGGGGAGTTAATGAAAAACTGTTTTTT. This codes for CASKGTGGVNEKLFF.

The V and J genes are TRBV25-1 and TRBJ1-2; the match to TRBD1 covers 8 bases. The germline V gene encodes CDR1 MGHDK and CDR2 SYGVNS. Unmatched junction bases numbered 8, after V lost 5 bases and J lost 0 bases. The CDR3 spans 16 residues. The CDR3 DNA reads TGTGCCAGCAGTCCCCGAGACAGGGGAGCTAACTATGGCTACACCTTC. Translating it yields CASSPRDRGANYGYTF.

The table lists this clone with a few counts. This sequence joins TRBV4-2 and TRBJ2-7, with a tentative D call TRBD1 (5 bases). The V gene's germline CDR1 is LGHNA and CDR2 YNFKEQ. V lost 1 base and J 6 bases, leaving 13 bases between the germline ends. The CDR3 totals 14 residues. This CDR3 reads CASSQAGQGPEQYF. The DNA for the CDR3 is TGTGCCAGCAGCCAAGCAGGGCAGGGCCCCGAGCAGTACTTC.

The rearrangement uses TRBV4-3 and TRBJ1-3; TRBD1 matches at 7 bases. After removal of 1 base from V and 8 bases from J, the junction contained 5 bases not matched to a gene. This CDR3 is built from 14 residues. The germline V gene has CDR1 LGHNA and CDR2 YSLEER. The DNA for the CDR3 is TGCGCCAGCAGCCAAGGACAGGGTAGGGACACCATATATTTT. This encodes CASSQGQGRDTIYF.

V gene TRBV29-1 combines with J gene TRBJ2-7; 9 nucleotides agree with TRBD1. The CDR3 totals 15 residues. Germline V CDR1 and CDR2: SQVTM, ANQGSEA. V gave up 0 bases and J gave up 6 bases; unmatched junction bases: 9. Written as DNA, the CDR3 is TGCAGCGTTGAAGATTTTAGGGGACAGGGTCGCGAGCAGTACTTC. The encoded protein is CSVEDFRGQGREQYF.

CDR3 in amino acids: CASSPTGVDTQYF. CDR3 in DNA: TGTGCCAGCAGCCCGACAGGGGTTGATACGCAGTATTTT. The chain has TRBV6-2 or TRBV6-3 and TRBJ2-3; the match to TRBD1 covers 8 bases. The junction had 5 bases not matched to a gene; V was cut back by 6 bases and J by 6 bases. The CDR3 spans 13 residues. Looked up from germline, CDR1 is MNHEY and CDR2 is SVGEGT.